The 9 T cell receptor beta chains reported below all come from one sample, sequenced in a study of vaccination effects on CD4 cells after COVID-19. The data were produced by immunoSEQ multiplex PCR, yet TCRdb's version contains in-frame clones alone and is incomplete. Among about 68,000 clones listed, 75% to 90% were seen once. In the ViraFEST assay, antigen-specific CD4+ clonotypes were identified by expansion after peptide-pool stimulation. With 9 to 11 days of culture completed, CD4+ T cells were isolated. Previously uninfected by SARS-CoV-2, the vaccine recipients also showed negative nucleocapsid antibodies. These receptors have no known antigen. The sample consisted of CD4+ T cells from PBMCs cultured with SARS-CoV-2 spike peptides, taken before COVID-19 vaccination. The receptors here all came from a human donor who received a COVID-19 vaccine.

The V call is TRBV27, the J call TRBJ2-1; TRBD2 matches 11 bases. V shed 4 bases and J 10 bases; nucleotides not matched to a gene: 18. From germline, CDR1 is MNHEY and CDR2 SMNVEV (reference sequence). The CDR3 covers 18 residues. CDR3 sequence reads: CASSSLAGGPTMFVEQFF. The CDR3, as DNA: TGTGCCAGCAGTTCGCTAGCGGGGGGCCCTACAATGTTTGTGGAGCAGTTCTTC.

This sequence joins TRBV28 and TRBJ1-2; a possible D gene is TRBD1 (5 bases). Trimming stripped 5 bases from V and 8 bases from J, with 18 bases between. CDR3 length: 14 residues. Germline-derived CDR1 and CDR2 are MDHEN and SYDVKM. DNA for the CDR3: TGTGCCAGCAGTCAGGGAACGGGTGGTGGAGGCTACACCTTC. Translation gives CASSQGTGGGGYTF.

The chain has TRBV7-2 and TRBJ2-2; 8 nucleotides line up with TRBD2. The CDR3 loop spans 15 amino acids. The trim removed 4 bases at V and 5 bases at J, leaving 6 bases unmatched. Looked up from germline, CDR1 is SGHTA and CDR2 is FQGNSA. The CDR3 bases are TGTGCCAGCAGCTCAATTTTAGCGGGGACCGGGGAGCTGTTTTTT. Its protein product is CASSSILAGTGELFF.

This sequence joins TRBV3-1 (or the pseudogene TRBV3-2) and TRBJ2-5; D is ambiguous. The V gene's germline CDR1 is LGHDT and CDR2 YNNKEL (reference sequence). CDR3 size: 13 residues. V shed 1 base and J shed 4 bases, with 7 bases lying between them. For the CDR3, the DNA is TGTGCCAGCAGCCAAGGGGTAGCAGAGACCCAGTACTTC. Its translation: CASSQGVAETQYF.

This chain connects TRBV3-1 (or the pseudogene TRBV3-2) to TRBJ1-1; D is undetermined. The germline V gene has CDR1 LGHDT and CDR2 YNNKEL (reference sequence). The V end lost 1 base, the J end lost 5 bases, and 14 bases lay between the germline ends. This CDR3 comprises 15 residues. In DNA, the CDR3 is TGTGCCAGCAGCCAAGTCGGGAGTTCGGGGACTGAAGCTTTCTTT. Translated, it gives CASSQVGSSGTEAFF.

This rearrangement joins TRBV3-1 (or the pseudogene TRBV3-2) to TRBJ2-2, with 11 bases aligning to TRBD2. Germline CDR1 and CDR2: LGHDT and YNNKEL (reference sequence). J was trimmed by 4 bases and V by 2 bases; bases with no gene match: 6. CDR3 length: 17 residues. The DNA of the CDR3 is TGTGCCAGCAGCCAATACCTAGCGGGGGGTTCCACCGGGGAGCTGTTTTTT. Translated, it gives CASSQYLAGGSTGELFF.

The chain recombines TRBV28 with TRBJ1-1; D is unclear. Between the trimmed V and J ends, which lost 7 bases and 0 bases, there was a span of 12 bases. The CDR3 loop spans 14 amino acids. Germline V CDR1 and CDR2: MDHEN, SYDVKM. The CDR3 nucleotides read TGTGCCAGCACCAGACGGGCCCTGAACACTGAAGCTTTCTTT. Its protein is CASTRRALNTEAFF.

The chain is built from TRBV12-3 or TRBV12-4 and TRBJ1-1; unclear D gene. The CDR3 length is 13 residues. V was pared by 0 bases and J by 5 bases, with 7 bases between. Here the CDR3 DNA reads TGTGCCAGCAGTTTAGCGTTGGGTACTGAAGCTTTCTTT. Its protein is CASSLALGTEAFF.

The chain employs TRBV5-1 and TRBJ2-2, with D possibly matching TRBD1 (6 bases). CDR1 and CDR2 (germline): SGHRS, YFSETQ. The CDR3 contains 15 residues. V lost 0 bases and J 5 bases, leaving 11 bases between the germline ends. CDR3 DNA: TGCGCCAGCAGCTTGGGGGCAGGGGCTACCGGGGAGCTGTTTTTT. Its translation is CASSLGAGATGELFF.